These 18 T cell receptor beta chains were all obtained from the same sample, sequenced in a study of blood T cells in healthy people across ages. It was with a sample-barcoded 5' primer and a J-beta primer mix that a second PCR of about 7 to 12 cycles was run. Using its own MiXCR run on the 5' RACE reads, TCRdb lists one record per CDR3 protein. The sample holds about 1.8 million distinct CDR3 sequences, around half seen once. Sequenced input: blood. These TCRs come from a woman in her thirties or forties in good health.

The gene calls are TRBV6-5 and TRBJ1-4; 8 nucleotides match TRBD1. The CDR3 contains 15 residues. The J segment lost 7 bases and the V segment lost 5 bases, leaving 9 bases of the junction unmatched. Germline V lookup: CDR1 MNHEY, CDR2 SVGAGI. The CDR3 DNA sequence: TGTGCCAGCAGTGATGCCGGGACAGGATCTGAAAAACTGTTTTTT. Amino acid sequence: CASSDAGTGSEKLFF.

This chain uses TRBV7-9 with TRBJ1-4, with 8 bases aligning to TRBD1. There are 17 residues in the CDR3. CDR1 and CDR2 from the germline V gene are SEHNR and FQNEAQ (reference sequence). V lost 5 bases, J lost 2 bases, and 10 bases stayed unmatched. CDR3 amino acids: CASSPPRQGKTNEKLFF. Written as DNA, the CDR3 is TGTGCCAGCAGCCCCCCCCGACAGGGGAAGACTAATGAAAAACTGTTTTTT.

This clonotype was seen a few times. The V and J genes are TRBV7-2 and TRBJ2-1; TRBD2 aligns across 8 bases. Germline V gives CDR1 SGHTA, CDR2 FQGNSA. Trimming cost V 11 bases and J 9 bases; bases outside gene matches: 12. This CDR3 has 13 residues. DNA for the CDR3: TGTGCCCTGAGCGGGGGCGTCCATGGTGAGCAGTTCTTC. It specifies CALSGGVHGEQFF.

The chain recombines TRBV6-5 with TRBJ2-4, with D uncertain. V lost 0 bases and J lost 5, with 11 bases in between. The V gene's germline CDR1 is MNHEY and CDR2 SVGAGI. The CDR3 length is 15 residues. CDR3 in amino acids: CASSYSPTPQNIQYF. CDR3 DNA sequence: TGTGCCAGCAGTTACTCTCCAACACCCCAAAACATTCAGTACTTC.

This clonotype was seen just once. The CDR3 region is CASSQDRPTERLGELFF. In nucleotides, the CDR3 is TGCGCCAGCAGCCAAGACAGGCCAACAGAACGGCTCGGGGAGCTGTTTTTT. The rearrangement links TRBV4-3 to TRBJ2-2; D not certain. There are 17 residues in the CDR3. V shed 0 bases and J shed 7 bases, with 18 bases lying between them. CDR1 is LGHNA, CDR2 YSLEER, per germline.

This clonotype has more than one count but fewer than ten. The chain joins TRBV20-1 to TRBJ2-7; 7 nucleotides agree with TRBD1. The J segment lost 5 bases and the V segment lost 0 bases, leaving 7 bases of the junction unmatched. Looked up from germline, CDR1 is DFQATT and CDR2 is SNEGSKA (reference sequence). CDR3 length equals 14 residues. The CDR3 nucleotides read TGCAGTGCTAGAGACCCGAACAGGGGCCACGAGCAGTACTTC. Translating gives CSARDPNRGHEQYF.

The CDR3 sequence is CASSRTEEQYF. CDR3 nucleotides: TGTGCCAGCAGCCGGACGGAAGAGCAGTACTTC. The chain employs TRBV6-2 or TRBV6-3 and TRBJ2-5; no clear D. The CDR3 is made up of 11 amino acids. Germline V gene data show CDR1 as MNHEY and CDR2 as SVGEGT. With 6 bases removed from V and 11 bases from J, the gap between germline ends came to 13 bases.

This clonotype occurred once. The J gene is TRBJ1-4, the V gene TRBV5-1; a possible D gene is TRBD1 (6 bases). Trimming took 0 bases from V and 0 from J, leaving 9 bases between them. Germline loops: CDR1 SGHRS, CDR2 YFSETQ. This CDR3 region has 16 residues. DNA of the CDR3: TGCGCCAGCAGCTTGGGGACAGCTGCAACTAATGAAAAACTGTTTTTT. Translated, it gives CASSLGTAATNEKLFF.

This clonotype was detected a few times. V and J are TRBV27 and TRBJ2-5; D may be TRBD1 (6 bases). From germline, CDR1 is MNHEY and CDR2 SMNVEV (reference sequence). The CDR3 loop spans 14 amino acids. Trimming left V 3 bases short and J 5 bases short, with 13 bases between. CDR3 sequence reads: CASSLGAQSETQYF. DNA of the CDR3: TGTGCCAGCAGTTTGGGGGCCCAGTCGGAGACCCAGTACTTC.

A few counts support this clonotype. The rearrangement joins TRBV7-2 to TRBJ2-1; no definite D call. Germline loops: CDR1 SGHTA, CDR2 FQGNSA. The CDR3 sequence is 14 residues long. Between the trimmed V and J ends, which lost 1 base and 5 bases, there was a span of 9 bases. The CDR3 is CASSLVGPDNEQFF. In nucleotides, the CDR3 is TGTGCCAGCAGCTTAGTTGGCCCAGACAATGAGCAGTTCTTC.

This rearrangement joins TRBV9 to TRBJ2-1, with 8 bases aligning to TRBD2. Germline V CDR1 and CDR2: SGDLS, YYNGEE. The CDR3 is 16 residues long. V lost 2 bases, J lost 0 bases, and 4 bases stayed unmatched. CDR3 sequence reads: CASSVSGGPSYNEQFF. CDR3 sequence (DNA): TGTGCCAGCAGCGTCAGCGGGGGACCCTCCTACAATGAGCAGTTCTTC.

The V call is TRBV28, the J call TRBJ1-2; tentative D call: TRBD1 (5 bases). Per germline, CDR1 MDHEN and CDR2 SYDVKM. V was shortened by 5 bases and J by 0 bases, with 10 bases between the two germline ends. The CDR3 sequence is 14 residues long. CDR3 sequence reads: CASSTGPTNYGYTF. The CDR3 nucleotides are TGTGCCAGCAGTACGGGACCCACTAACTATGGCTACACCTTC.

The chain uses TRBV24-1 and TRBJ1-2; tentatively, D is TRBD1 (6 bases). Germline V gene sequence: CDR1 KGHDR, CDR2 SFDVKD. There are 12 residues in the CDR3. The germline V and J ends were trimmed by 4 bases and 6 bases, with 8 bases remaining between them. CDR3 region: CATSDTGNGYTF. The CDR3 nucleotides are TGTGCCACCAGTGACACAGGGAATGGCTACACCTTC.

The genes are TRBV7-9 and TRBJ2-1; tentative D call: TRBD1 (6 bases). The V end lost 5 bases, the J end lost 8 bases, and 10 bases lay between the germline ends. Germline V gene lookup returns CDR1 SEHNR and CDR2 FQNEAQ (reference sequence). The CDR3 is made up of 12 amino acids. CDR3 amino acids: CASSRGQHEQFF. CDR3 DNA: TGTGCCAGCAGCCGGGGACAACATGAGCAGTTCTTC.

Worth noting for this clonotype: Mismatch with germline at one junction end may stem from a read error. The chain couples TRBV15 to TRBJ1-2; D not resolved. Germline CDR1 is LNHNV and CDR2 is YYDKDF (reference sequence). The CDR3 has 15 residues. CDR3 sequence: CATSRDRRINYGYTF. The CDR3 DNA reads TGCGCCACCAGCAGAGATCGCAGGATCAACTATGGCTACACCTTC.

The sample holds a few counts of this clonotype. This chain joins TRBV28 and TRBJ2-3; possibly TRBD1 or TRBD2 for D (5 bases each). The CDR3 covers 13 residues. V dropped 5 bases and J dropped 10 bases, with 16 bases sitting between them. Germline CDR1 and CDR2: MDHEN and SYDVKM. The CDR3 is CASSRDLNSAQYF. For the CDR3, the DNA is TGTGCCAGCAGTCGGGACCTCAATTCGGCGCAGTATTTT.

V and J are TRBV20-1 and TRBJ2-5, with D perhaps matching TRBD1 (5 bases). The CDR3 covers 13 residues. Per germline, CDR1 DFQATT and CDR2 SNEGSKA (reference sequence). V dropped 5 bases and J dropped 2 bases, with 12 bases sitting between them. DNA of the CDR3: TGCAGTGCTGGACGTGACAGTCAAGAGACCCAGTACTTC. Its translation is CSAGRDSQETQYF.

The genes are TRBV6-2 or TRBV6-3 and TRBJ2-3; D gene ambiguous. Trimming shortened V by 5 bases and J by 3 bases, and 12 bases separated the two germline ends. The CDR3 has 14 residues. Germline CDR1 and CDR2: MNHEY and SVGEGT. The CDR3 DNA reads TGTGCCAGCAGTGACGAAGCAGAAACAGATACGCAGTATTTT. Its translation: CASSDEAETDTQYF.